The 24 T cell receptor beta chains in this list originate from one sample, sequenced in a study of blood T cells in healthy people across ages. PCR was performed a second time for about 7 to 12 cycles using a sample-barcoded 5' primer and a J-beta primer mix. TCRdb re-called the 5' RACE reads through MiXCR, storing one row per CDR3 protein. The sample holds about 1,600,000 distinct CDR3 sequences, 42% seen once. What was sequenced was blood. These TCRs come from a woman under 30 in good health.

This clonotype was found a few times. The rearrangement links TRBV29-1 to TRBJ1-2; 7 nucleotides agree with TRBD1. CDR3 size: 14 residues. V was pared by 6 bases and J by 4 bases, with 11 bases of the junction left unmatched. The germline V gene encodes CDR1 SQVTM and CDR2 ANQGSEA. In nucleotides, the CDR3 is TGCAGCGTCCCCCGCCGAGACAGGGCCTATGGCTACACCTTC. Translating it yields CSVPRRDRAYGYTF.

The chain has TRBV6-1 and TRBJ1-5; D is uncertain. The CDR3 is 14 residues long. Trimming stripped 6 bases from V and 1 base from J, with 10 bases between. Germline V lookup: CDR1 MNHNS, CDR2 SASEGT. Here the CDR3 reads CASRRDLSNQPQHF. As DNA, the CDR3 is TGTGCCAGCAGGCGAGATTTAAGCAATCAGCCCCAGCATTTT.

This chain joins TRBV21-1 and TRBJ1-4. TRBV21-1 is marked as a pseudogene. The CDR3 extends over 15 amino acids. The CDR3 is CASSTGEGGYEKLFF. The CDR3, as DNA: TGTGCCAGCAGCACGGGGGAGGGGGGATATGAAAAACTGTTTTTT.

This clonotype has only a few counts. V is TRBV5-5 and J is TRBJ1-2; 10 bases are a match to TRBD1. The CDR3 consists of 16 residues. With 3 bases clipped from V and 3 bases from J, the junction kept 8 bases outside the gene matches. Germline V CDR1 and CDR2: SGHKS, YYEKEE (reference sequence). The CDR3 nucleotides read TGTGCCAGCAGCTCGAATTACGGGACAGGGGACTATGGCTACACCTTC. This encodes CASSSNYGTGDYGYTF.

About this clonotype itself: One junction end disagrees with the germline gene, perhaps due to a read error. The CDR3, as DNA: TGTGCCAGCAGCGTAGGGCAAAATAAGATATACAACGAGCAGTTCTTC. Protein product: CASSVGQNKIYNEQFF. This chain joins TRBV9 and TRBJ2-1, with D unclear. The CDR3 runs 16 residues. CDR1 SGDLS and CDR2 YYNGEE come from the germline V gene. Full variable domain (outside the CDR3, taken from reference TRBV9 and TRBJ2-1): DSGVTQTPKHLITATGQRVTLRCSPRSGDLSVYWYQQSLDQGLQFLIQYYNGEERAKGNILERFSAQQFPDLHSELNLSSLELGDSALYFCASSVGQNKIYNEQFFGPGTRLTVL.

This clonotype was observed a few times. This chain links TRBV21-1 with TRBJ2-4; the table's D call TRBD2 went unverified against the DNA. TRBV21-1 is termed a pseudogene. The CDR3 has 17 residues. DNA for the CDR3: TGTGCCAGCAGCAAAACCCCGCTCGAGTCCGCCAAAAACATTCAGTACTTC. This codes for CASSKTPLESAKNIQYF.

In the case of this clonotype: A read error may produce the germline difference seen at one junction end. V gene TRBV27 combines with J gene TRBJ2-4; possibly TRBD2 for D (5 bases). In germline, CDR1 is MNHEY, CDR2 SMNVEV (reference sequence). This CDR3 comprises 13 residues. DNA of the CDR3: TGTGCCAGGAGTTTCACGGGCTCTTGGGAGCAGTACTTC. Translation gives CARSFTGSWEQYF.

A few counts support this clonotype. The CDR3 nucleotides are TGTGCCTGGAGGGACAGGGGAGTTCGCTACGAGCAGTACTTC. Its translation: CAWRDRGVRYEQYF. This chain joins TRBV30 and TRBJ2-7; 9 nucleotides match TRBD1. CDR1 is GTSNPN and CDR2 is SVGIG in the germline V gene (reference sequence). Trimming at V came to 3 bases and at J to 3 bases, leaving 6 bases not matched to a gene. The CDR3 spans 14 residues. The full variable domain, its missing parts supplied by reference TRBV30 and TRBJ2-7, is SQTIHQWPATLVQPVGSPLSLECTVEGTSNPNLYWYRQAAGRGLQLLFYSVGIGQISSEVPQNLSASRPQDRQFILSSKKLLLSDSGFYLCAWRDRGVRYEQYFGPGTRLTVT.

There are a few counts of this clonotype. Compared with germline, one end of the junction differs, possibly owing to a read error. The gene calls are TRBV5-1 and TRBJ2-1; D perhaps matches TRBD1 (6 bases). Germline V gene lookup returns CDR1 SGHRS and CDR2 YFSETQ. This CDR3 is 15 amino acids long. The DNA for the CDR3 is TGTGCCAGCAGCTTAGAGGGCCAGGGGCACAATGAGCAGTTCTTC. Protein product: CASSLEGQGHNEQFF.

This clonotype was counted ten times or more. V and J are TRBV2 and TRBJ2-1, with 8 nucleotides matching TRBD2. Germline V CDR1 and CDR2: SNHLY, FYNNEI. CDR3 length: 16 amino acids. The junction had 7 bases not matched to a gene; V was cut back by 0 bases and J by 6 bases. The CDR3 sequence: CASSEASGGAVNEQFF. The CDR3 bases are TGTGCCAGCAGTGAAGCGTCGGGGGGGGCCGTCAATGAGCAGTTCTTC.

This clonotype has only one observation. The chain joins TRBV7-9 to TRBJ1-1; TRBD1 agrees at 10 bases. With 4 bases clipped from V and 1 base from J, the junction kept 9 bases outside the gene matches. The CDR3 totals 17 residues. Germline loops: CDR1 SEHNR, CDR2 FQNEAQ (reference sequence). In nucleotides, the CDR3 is TGTGCCAGCAGCTGGGGTTCCGGGACAGGGGCGAACACTGAAGCTTTCTTT. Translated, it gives CASSWGSGTGANTEAFF.

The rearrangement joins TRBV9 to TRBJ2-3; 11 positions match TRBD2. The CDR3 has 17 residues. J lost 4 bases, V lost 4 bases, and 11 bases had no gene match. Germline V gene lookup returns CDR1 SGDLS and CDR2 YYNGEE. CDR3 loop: CASSINPGLAVSDTQYF. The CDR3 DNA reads TGTGCCAGCAGCATCAACCCGGGACTAGCGGTTTCAGATACGCAGTATTTT. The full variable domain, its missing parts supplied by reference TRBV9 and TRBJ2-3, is DSGVTQTPKHLITATGQRVTLRCSPRSGDLSVYWYQQSLDQGLQFLIQYYNGEERAKGNILERFSAQQFPDLHSELNLSSLELGDSALYFCASSINPGLAVSDTQYFGPGTRLTVL.

CDR3 sequence: CASSLGVGGELFF. DNA of the CDR3: TGTGCCAGCAGCTTAGGGGTCGGCGGGGAGCTGTTTTTT. The J gene is TRBJ2-2, the V gene TRBV11-2; D ambiguous. The CDR3 length is 13 residues. Trimming removed 1 base from V and 7 bases from J, with 7 bases in between. Germline V lookup: CDR1 SGHAT, CDR2 FQNNGV.

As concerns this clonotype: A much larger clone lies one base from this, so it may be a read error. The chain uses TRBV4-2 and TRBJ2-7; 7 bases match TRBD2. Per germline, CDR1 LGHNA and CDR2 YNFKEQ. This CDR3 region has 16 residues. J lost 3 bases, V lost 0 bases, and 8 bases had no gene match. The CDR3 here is CASSQEGRDRNYEQYF. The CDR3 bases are TGTGCCAGCAGCCAAGAGGGGAGGGACCGAAACTACGAGCAGTACTTC.

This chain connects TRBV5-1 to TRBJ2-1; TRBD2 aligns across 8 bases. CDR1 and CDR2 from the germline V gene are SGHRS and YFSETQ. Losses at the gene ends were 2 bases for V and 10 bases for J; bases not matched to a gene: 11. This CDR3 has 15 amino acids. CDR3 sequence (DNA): TGCGCCAGCAGCTTTTATCCTGGACTAGCTTCCGAGCAGTTCTTC. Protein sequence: CASSFYPGLASEQFF.

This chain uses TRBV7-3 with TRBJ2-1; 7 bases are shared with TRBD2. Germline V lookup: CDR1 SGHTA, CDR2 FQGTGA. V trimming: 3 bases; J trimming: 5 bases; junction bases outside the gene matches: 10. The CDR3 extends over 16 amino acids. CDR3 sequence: CASSFIGRRENNEQFF. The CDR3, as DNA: TGTGCCAGCAGCTTTATTGGCCGGCGGGAGAACAATGAGCAGTTCTTC.

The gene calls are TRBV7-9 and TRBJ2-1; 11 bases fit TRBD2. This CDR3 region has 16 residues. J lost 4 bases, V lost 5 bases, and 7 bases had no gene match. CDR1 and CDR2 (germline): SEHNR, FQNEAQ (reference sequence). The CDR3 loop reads CASSVLAGVQYNEQFF. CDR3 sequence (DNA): TGTGCCAGCAGCGTACTAGCGGGAGTGCAATACAATGAGCAGTTCTTC.

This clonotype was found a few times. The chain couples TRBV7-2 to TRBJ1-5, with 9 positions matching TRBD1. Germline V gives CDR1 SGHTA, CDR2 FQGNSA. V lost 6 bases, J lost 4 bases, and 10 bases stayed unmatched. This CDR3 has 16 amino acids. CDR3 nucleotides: TGTGCCAGCAGTTACGGGACAGGGTTTTCTAATCAGCCCCAGCATTTT. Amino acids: CASSYGTGFSNQPQHF. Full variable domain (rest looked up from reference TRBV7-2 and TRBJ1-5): GAGVSQSPSNKVTEKGKDVELRCDPISGHTALYWYRQSLGQGLEFLIYFQGNSAPDKSGLPSDRFSAERTGGSVSTLTIQRTQQEDSAVYLCASSYGTGFSNQPQHFGDGTRLSIL.

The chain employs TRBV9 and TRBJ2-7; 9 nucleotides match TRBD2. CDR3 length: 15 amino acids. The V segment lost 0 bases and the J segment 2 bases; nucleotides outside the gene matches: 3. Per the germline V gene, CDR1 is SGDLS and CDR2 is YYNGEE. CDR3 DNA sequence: TGTGCCAGCAGCGTAGGACTAGCGGAGACCTACGAGCAGTACTTC. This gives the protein CASSVGLAETYEQYF.

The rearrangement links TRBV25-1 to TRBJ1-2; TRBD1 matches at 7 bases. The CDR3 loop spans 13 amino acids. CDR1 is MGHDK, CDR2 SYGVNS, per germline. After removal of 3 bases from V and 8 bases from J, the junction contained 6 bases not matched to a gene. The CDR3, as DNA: TGTGCCAGCAGTGAGATGACAGGGAAGGGCTACACCTTC. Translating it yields CASSEMTGKGYTF.

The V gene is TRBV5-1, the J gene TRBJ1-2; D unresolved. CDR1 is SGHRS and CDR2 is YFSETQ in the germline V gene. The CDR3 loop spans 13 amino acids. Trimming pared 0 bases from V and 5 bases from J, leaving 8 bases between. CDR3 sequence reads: CASSLEAQYGYTF. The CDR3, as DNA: TGCGCCAGCAGCTTGGAGGCGCAATATGGCTACACCTTC.

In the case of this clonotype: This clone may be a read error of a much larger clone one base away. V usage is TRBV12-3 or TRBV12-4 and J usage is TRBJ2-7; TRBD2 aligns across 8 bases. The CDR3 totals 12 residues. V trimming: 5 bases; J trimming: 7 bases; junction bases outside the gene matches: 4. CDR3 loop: CASSPTSEEQYF. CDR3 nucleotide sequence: TGTGCCAGCAGTCCGACTAGCGAGGAGCAGTACTTC.

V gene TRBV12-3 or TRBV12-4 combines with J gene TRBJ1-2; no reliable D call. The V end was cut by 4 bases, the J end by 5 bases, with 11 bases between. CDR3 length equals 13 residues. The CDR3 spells CASSSGPPYGYTF. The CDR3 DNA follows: TGTGCCAGCAGTTCCGGGCCCCCATATGGCTACACCTTC.

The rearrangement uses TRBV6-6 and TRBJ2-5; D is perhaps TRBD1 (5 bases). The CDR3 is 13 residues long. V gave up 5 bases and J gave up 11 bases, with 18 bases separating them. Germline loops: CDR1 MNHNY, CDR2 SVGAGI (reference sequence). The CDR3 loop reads CASSPMIQGQQYF. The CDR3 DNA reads TGTGCCAGCAGTCCCATGATCCAGGGCCAGCAGTACTTC.